The 26 T cell receptor beta chains below were found in one sample sequenced in a study of beta chain features in type 1 diabetes. The antigens these receptors bind are not known. The sequenced template was cDNA made from the entire isolated RNA. Generated by immunoSEQ multiplex PCR, the TCRdb table keeps only in-frame clones and is missing some. The data show around 70,000 clones, 49% seen once. General study results and limits: For Type 1 diabetes patients, all four CD4+ subsets carried TCRB CDR3s that were moderately but significantly shorter.

The specimen sequenced was central memory CD4+ T cells from blood. The receptors come from a man aged 25-40 years with type 1 diabetes.

This sequence joins TRBV29-1 and TRBJ2-5; D gene uncertain. Looked up from germline, CDR1 is SQVTM and CDR2 is ANQGSEA. Deletions cut 4 bases from V and 4 bases from J, with 25 bases between. CDR3 size: 17 residues. CDR3 residues: CSVVYLSRRALGETQYF. CDR3 coding DNA: TGCAGCGTTGTATATCTATCCCGCCGCGCCCTAGGAGAGACCCAGTACTTC.

V and J are TRBV19 and TRBJ1-2; perhaps TRBD1 as D (6 bases). Trimming removed 1 base from V and 8 bases from J, with 17 bases in between. CDR1 is LNHDA and CDR2 is SQIVND in the germline V gene (reference sequence). The CDR3 totals 15 residues. The CDR3 loop is CASSIGIGQPRGYTF. The CDR3 nucleotides read TGTGCCAGTAGTATAGGCATTGGACAGCCGAGGGGCTACACCTTC.

The chain has TRBV29-1 and TRBJ2-1; 7 bases line up with TRBD1. Germline V gene lookup returns CDR1 SQVTM and CDR2 ANQGSEA. The V gene end was trimmed by 1 base and the J gene end by 8 bases; junction bases not matched to a gene: 5. The CDR3 runs 13 residues. CDR3: CSVEGQGVDEQFF. The CDR3, as DNA: TGCAGCGTTGAAGGTCAGGGGGTGGATGAGCAGTTCTTC.

Turning to this clone: The same CDR3 is also encoded by other DNA sequences in this sample. The V and J genes are TRBV18 and TRBJ2-1, with D perhaps matching TRBD2 (5 bases). The V end was cut by 6 bases, the J end by 0 bases, with 9 bases between. Germline values: CDR1 KGHSH, CDR2 LQKENI. The CDR3 contains 14 residues. CDR3 coding DNA: TGTGCCAGCTCGCCGGGGAGCTCCTACAATGAGCAGTTCTTC. It is translated as CASSPGSSYNEQFF.

The rearrangement joins TRBV6-1 to TRBJ2-4, with TRBD1 identical over 7 bases. Germline CDR1 is MNHNS and CDR2 is SASEGT. Trimming at V came to 7 bases and at J to 6 bases, leaving 3 bases not matched to a gene. There are 12 residues in the CDR3. The CDR3 spells CASTEGANIQYF. CDR3 DNA sequence: TGTGCCAGCACAGAGGGGGCAAACATTCAGTACTTC.

This chain uses TRBV7-2 with TRBJ2-1; 8 nucleotides agree with TRBD2. The junction had 10 bases not matched to a gene; V was cut back by 5 bases and J by 7 bases. Per germline, CDR1 SGHTA and CDR2 FQGNSA. The CDR3 runs to 15 residues. DNA for the CDR3: TGTGCCAGCAGCCGTAGCGGGAATCTACAGAATGAGCAGTTCTTC. Its protein is CASSRSGNLQNEQFF.

This clone was seen only a few times. The chain uses TRBV7-8 and TRBJ1-1; D possibly corresponds to TRBD1 (6 bases). This CDR3 comprises 13 residues. V lost 0 bases and J lost 11, with 13 bases in between. Germline V gives CDR1 SGHVS, CDR2 FQNEAQ. CDR3 coding DNA: TGTGCCAGCAGCTTAGCACAGGGTGGTGGGGCTTTCTTT. Amino acids: CASSLAQGGGAFF.

The genes are TRBV6-4 and TRBJ1-5; D call uncertain. The CDR3 sequence is 14 residues long. The V gene lost 6 bases and the J gene lost 7 bases, with 16 bases spanning the gap. CDR1 and CDR2 from the germline V gene are MRHNA and SNTAGT. The DNA for the CDR3 is TGTGCCAGCAGCCCCGAATGGGTTAGCCAGCCCCAGCATTTT. Its translation is CASSPEWVSQPQHF.

This chain joins TRBV6-5 and TRBJ2-7; 8 bases are a match to TRBD2. There are 15 residues in the CDR3. The germline gives CDR1 MNHEY, CDR2 SVGAGI. J gave up 0 bases and V 6 bases, and 7 bases lay outside the gene matches. DNA of the CDR3: TGTGCCAGCAGGCCTGGGACTAGGGGCTCCTACGAGCAGTACTTC. Translating gives CASRPGTRGSYEQYF.

This chain connects TRBV4-2 to TRBJ1-1; a possible D gene is TRBD1 (5 bases). Germline loops: CDR1 LGHNA, CDR2 YNFKEQ. The CDR3 extends over 15 amino acids. Trimming removed 3 bases at V and 5 bases at J, with 16 bases between. The CDR3 sequence is CASSQIGRGGTEAFF. The CDR3 nucleotides are TGTGCCAGCAGCCAGATTGGACGGGGGGGGACTGAAGCTTTCTTT.

This chain's CDR3 is CASTWGRATEAFF. The CDR3 region has the DNA TGTGCCAGCACCTGGGGCAGGGCCACTGAAGCTTTCTTT. This rearrangement joins TRBV6-6 to TRBJ1-1; D might be TRBD1 (5 bases). The CDR3 contains 13 residues. Trimming stripped 7 bases from V and 4 bases from J, with 13 bases between. In germline, CDR1 is MNHNY, CDR2 SVGAGI (reference sequence).

V gene TRBV2 combines with J gene TRBJ2-7; D may be TRBD1 (5 bases). Between the trimmed V and J ends, which lost 3 bases and 4 bases, there was a span of 13 bases. Germline-derived CDR1 and CDR2 are SNHLY and FYNNEI. This CDR3 is 14 amino acids long. Here the CDR3 reads CASSEGPAGYEQYF. DNA for the CDR3: TGTGCCAGCAGTGAGGGGCCTGCTGGGTACGAGCAGTACTTC.

The chain employs TRBV5-1 and TRBJ2-2; 8 nucleotides align to TRBD1. Germline values: CDR1 SGHRS, CDR2 YFSETQ. The V gene end was trimmed by 5 bases and the J gene end by 2 bases; junction bases not matched to a gene: 5. This CDR3 has 15 residues. The CDR3 DNA reads as TGCGCCAGCAGTCCAGGGGGCTCTAACACCGGGGAGCTGTTTTTT. Residues: CASSPGGSNTGELFF. Variable domain in full (rest from reference TRBV5-1 and TRBJ2-2): KAGVTQTPRYLIKTRGQQVTLSCSPISGHRSVSWYQQTPGQGLQFLFEYFSETQRNKGNFPGRFSGRQFSNSRSEMNVSTLELGDSALYLCASSPGGSNTGELFFGEGSRLTVL.

In its sample, this clone was seen a few times. The V and J genes are TRBV7-9 and TRBJ1-1; 8 bases fit TRBD1. The CDR3 sequence is 15 residues long. V was pared by 2 bases and J by 9 bases, with 11 bases of the junction left unmatched. The germline gives CDR1 SEHNR, CDR2 FQNEAQ (reference sequence). For the CDR3, the DNA is TGTGCCAGCAGCTTAACCCCGGGACAGGCCTGGAAAGCTTTCTTT. Residues: CASSLTPGQAWKAFF.

The chain employs TRBV5-1 and TRBJ1-1; D is unclear. CDR1 is SGHRS, CDR2 YFSETQ, per germline. CDR3 length equals 13 residues. With 1 base removed from V and 1 base from J, the gap between germline ends came to 5 bases. In DNA, the CDR3 is TGCGCCAGCAGCTTGACACCGAACACTGAAGCTTTCTTT. Its translation is CASSLTPNTEAFF.

The chain is built from TRBV10-3 and TRBJ2-5, with 8 nucleotides matching TRBD2. Germline V gene data show CDR1 as ENHRY and CDR2 as SYGVKD. J gave up 5 bases and V 4 bases, and 6 bases lay outside the gene matches. The CDR3 spans 14 residues. This chain's CDR3 is CAISAAGGEETQYF. In DNA, the CDR3 is TGTGCCATCAGTGCGGCGGGGGGCGAGGAGACCCAGTACTTC.

The rearrangement links TRBV6-5 to TRBJ1-3; D gene unclear. Germline lookup yields CDR1 MNHEY and CDR2 SVGAGI. Trimming pared 4 bases from V and 0 bases from J, leaving 13 bases between. This CDR3 comprises 16 residues. For the CDR3, the DNA is TGTGCCAGCAGTTCCCCGGGATCTTACTCTGGAAACACCATATATTTT. It specifies CASSSPGSYSGNTIYF.

The chain has TRBV11-3 and TRBJ2-4, with 10 positions matching TRBD2. The ends lost 0 bases at V and 5 bases at J; junction bases unmatched: 4. The CDR3 length is 16 residues. Germline V CDR1 and CDR2: SGHNT, YENEEA. The CDR3 loop is CASSLESSGGQNIQYF. CDR3 nucleotides: TGTGCCAGCAGCTTAGAGTCTAGCGGGGGCCAAAACATTCAGTACTTC.

This chain links TRBV30 with TRBJ1-3, with D perhaps matching TRBD1 (5 bases). The CDR3 loop spans 15 amino acids. CDR1 GTSNPN and CDR2 SVGIG come from the germline V gene (reference sequence). V lost 2 bases and J 0 bases, leaving 11 bases between the germline ends. Written as DNA, the CDR3 is TGTGCCTGGAGTCTGACAGCCCGCTCTGGAAACACCATATATTTT. Amino acids: CAWSLTARSGNTIYF.

V and J are TRBV11-2 and TRBJ1-2; no reliable D call. Trimming pared 6 bases from V and 8 bases from J, leaving 13 bases between. Per the germline V gene, CDR1 is SGHAT and CDR2 is FQNNGV. This CDR3 comprises 12 residues. The CDR3 protein is CASSRGVGGYTF. The CDR3 coding sequence is TGTGCCAGCAGTCGCGGGGTGGGCGGCTACACCTTC. Complete variable domain (other parts from reference TRBV11-2 and TRBJ1-2): EAGVAQSPRYKIIEKRQSVAFWCNPISGHATLYWYQQILGQGPKLLIQFQNNGVVDDSQLPKDRFSAERLKGVDSTLKIQPAKLEDSAVYLCASSRGVGGYTFGSGTRLTVV.

The chain links TRBV6-6 to TRBJ1-2; D is possibly TRBD1 (6 bases). Looked up from germline, CDR1 is MNHNY and CDR2 is SVGAGI (reference sequence). With 2 bases removed from V and 7 bases from J, the gap between germline ends came to 14 bases. CDR3 length equals 14 residues. The CDR3 nucleotides read TGTGCCAGCAGTTACGAACTACAGGGCCGTGGCTACACCTTC. Encoded protein: CASSYELQGRGYTF.

The J gene is TRBJ2-3, the V gene TRBV5-1; 8 bases are a match to TRBD1. CDR3 size: 14 residues. The junction had 4 bases not matched to a gene; V was cut back by 4 bases and J by 3 bases. Germline-derived CDR1 and CDR2 are SGHRS and YFSETQ. In DNA form, the CDR3 reads TGCGCCAGCAGCCCGGGACAGGAGACAGATACGCAGTATTTT. This encodes CASSPGQETDTQYF.

The chain carries TRBV2 and TRBJ2-7; weak D call: TRBD2 (6 bases). Trimming shortened V by 3 bases and J by 3 bases, and 6 bases separated the two germline ends. Germline values: CDR1 SNHLY, CDR2 FYNNEI. The CDR3 is 12 amino acids. Here the CDR3 DNA reads TGTGCCAGCAGTGAGCGGGGCTACGAGCAGTACTTC. Translating gives CASSERGYEQYF.

The chain combines TRBV7-2 with TRBJ2-3, with 7 positions matching TRBD1. There are 16 residues in the CDR3. V dropped 2 bases and J dropped 1; count of bases not matched to a gene: 6. Germline assignment: CDR1 SGHTA and CDR2 FQGNSA. CDR3 loop: CASSLTGEYGTDTQYF. CDR3 in DNA: TGTGCCAGCAGCTTAACAGGGGAGTATGGCACAGATACGCAGTATTTT.

This clone was found a few times. Other nucleotide sequences in the sample specify the same CDR3. The V gene is TRBV11-3, the J gene TRBJ2-1; 10 bases are shared with TRBD1. Germline CDR1 reads SGHNT; CDR2 reads YENEEA. CDR3 length equals 15 residues. With 5 bases clipped from V and 6 bases from J, the junction kept 7 bases outside the gene matches. The CDR3 here is CASSARTGGSNEQFF. CDR3 sequence (DNA): TGTGCCAGCAGCGCCCGGACAGGGGGGAGCAATGAGCAGTTCTTC.

The CDR3 region has the DNA TGTGCCAGCACTCTGGACAGGGACGCCTACGAGCAGTACTTC. Protein sequence: CASTLDRDAYEQYF. The V and J genes are TRBV2 and TRBJ2-5, with 8 nucleotides matching TRBD1. The J call could be wrong; TRBJ2-7 is a better fit for the DNA end. The CDR3 has 14 residues. The germline CDR1 and CDR2 sequences are SNHLY and FYNNEI.